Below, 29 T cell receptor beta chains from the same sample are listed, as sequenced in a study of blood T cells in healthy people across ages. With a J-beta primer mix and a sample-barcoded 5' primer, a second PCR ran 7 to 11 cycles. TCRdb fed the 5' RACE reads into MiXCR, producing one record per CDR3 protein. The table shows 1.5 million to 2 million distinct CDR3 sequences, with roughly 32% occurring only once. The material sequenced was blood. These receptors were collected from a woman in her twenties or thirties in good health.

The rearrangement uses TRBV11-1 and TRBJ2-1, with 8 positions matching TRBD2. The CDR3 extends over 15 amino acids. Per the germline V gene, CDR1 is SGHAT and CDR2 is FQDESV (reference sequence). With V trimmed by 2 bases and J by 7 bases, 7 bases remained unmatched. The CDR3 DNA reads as TGTGCCAGCAGCTTAAACGGGGGGGCCTCGAATGAGCAGTTCTTC. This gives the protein CASSLNGGASNEQFF. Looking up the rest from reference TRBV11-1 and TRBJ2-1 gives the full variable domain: EAEVAQSPRYKITEKSQAVAFWCDPISGHATLYWYRQILGQGPELLVQFQDESVVDDSQLPKDRFSAERLKGVDSTLKIQPAELGDSAMYLCASSLNGGASNEQFFGPGTRLTVL.

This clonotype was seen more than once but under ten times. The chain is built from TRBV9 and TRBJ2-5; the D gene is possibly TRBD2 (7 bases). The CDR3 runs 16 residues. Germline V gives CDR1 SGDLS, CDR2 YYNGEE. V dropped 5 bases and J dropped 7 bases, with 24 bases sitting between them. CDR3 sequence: CASRIGAGACSPTQYF. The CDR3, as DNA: TGTGCCAGCAGGATCGGCGCGGGGGCCTGCTCTCCGACCCAGTACTTC.

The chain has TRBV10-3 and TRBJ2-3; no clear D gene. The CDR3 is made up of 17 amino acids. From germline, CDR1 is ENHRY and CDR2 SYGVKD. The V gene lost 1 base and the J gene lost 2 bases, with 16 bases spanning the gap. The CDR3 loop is CAISEFSVRTITDTQYF. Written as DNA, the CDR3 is TGTGCCATCAGTGAGTTCTCTGTAAGGACCATCACAGATACGCAGTATTTT.

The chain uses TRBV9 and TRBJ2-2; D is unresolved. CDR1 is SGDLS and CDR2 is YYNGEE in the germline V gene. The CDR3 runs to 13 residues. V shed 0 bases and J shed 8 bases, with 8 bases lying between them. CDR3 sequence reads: CASSVVQAGELFF. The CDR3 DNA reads TGTGCCAGCAGCGTAGTGCAAGCGGGGGAGCTGTTTTTT. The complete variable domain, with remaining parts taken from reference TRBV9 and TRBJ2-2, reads DSGVTQTPKHLITATGQRVTLRCSPRSGDLSVYWYQQSLDQGLQFLIQYYNGEERAKGNILERFSAQQFPDLHSELNLSSLELGDSALYFCASSVVQAGELFFGEGSRLTVL.

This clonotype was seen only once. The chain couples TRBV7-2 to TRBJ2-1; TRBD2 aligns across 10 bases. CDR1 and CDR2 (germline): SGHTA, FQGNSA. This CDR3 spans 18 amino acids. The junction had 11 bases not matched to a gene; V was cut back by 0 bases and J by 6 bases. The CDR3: CASSLAGVSGGKSNEQFF. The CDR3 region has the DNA TGTGCCAGCAGCTTAGCGGGCGTTAGCGGGGGGAAAAGCAATGAGCAGTTCTTC. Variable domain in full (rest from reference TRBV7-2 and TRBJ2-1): GAGVSQSPSNKVTEKGKDVELRCDPISGHTALYWYRQSLGQGLEFLIYFQGNSAPDKSGLPSDRFSAERTGGSVSTLTIQRTQQEDSAVYLCASSLAGVSGGKSNEQFFGPGTRLTVL.

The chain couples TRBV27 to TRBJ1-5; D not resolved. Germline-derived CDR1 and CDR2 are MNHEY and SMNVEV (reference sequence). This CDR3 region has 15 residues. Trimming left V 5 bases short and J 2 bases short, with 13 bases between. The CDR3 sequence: CASSPDRRGNQPQHF. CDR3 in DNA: TGTGCCAGCAGTCCGGACCGGCGGGGCAATCAGCCCCAGCATTTT.

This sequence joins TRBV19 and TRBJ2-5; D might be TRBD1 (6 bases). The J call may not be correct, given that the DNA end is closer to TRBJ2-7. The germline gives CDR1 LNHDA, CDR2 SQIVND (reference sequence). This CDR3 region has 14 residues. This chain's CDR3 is CASTPGAGVHEQYF. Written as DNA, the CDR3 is TGTGCCAGTACCCCAGGAGCAGGGGTCCACGAGCAGTACTTC.

The CDR3 DNA follows: TGTGCCAGCAGCAAGACCGCAGAGGGCACAGATACGCAGTATTTT. Translating gives CASSKTAEGTDTQYF. This chain links TRBV7-7 with TRBJ2-3; D is undetermined. Germline V gene data show CDR1 as SSHAT and CDR2 as FNYEAQ (reference sequence). The CDR3 runs to 15 residues. V was cut by 5 bases and J by 1 base, with 13 bases left in between. Complete variable domain (other parts from reference TRBV7-7 and TRBJ2-3): GAGVSQSPRYKVTKRGQDVTLRCDPISSHATLYWYQQALGQGPEFLTYFNYEAQPDKSGLPSDRFSAERPEGSISTLTIQRTEQRDSAMYRCASSKTAEGTDTQYFGPGTRLTVL.

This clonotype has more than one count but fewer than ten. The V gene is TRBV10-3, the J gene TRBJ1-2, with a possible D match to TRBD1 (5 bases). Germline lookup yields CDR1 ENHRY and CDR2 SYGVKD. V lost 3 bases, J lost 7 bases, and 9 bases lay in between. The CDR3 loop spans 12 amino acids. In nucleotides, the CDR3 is TGTGCCATCAGTGAATGGGGGTCTGGCTACACCTTC. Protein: CAISEWGSGYTF.

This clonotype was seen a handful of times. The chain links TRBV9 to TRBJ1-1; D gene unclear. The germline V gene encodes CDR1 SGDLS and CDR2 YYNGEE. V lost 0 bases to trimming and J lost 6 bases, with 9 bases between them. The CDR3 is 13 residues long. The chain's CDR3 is CASSVEVLSEAFF. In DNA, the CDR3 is TGTGCCAGCAGCGTAGAAGTTTTGTCTGAAGCTTTCTTT.

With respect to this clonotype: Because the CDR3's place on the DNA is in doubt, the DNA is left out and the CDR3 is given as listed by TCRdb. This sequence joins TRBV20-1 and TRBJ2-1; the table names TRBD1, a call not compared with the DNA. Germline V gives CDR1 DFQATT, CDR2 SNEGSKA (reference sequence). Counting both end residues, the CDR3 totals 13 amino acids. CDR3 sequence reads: CSPFGSGEYEQFF.

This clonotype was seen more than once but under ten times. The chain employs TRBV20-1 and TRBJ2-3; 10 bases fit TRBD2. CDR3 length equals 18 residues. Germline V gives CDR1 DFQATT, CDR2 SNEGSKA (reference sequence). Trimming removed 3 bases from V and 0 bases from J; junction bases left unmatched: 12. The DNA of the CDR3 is TGCAGTGCTAGTGGGCTAGCGGGGGCAATCTCTAGCACAGATACGCAGTATTTT. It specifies CSASGLAGAISSTDTQYF.

CDR3 in DNA: TGTGCCAGCAGTGACCCCCCACCTAGCACAGATACGCAGTATTTT. As protein: CASSDPPPSTDTQYF. The chain carries TRBV6-2 or TRBV6-3 and TRBJ2-3; D remains ambiguous. V lost 5 bases to trimming and J lost 0 bases, with 12 bases between them. The CDR3 has 15 residues. The germline V gene encodes CDR1 MNHEY and CDR2 SVGEGT.

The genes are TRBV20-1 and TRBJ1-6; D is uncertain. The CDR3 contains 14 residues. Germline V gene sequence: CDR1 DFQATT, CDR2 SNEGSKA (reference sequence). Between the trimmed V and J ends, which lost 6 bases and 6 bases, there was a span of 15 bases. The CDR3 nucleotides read TGCAGTGCCGGTCAGGAGACTTTTAATTCACCCCTCCACTTT. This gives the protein CSAGQETFNSPLHF.

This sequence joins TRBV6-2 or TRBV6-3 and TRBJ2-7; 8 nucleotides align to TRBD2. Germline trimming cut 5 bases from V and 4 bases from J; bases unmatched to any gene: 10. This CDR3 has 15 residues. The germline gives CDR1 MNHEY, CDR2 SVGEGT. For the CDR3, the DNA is TGTGCCAGCAGTCCATTAGCGGGACAACCTTACGAGCAGTACTTC. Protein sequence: CASSPLAGQPYEQYF.

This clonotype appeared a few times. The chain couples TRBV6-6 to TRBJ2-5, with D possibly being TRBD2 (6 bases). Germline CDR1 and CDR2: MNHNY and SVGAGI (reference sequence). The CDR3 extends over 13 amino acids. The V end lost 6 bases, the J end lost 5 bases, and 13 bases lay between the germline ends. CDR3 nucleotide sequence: TGTGCCAGCAGAACGGGGGAGGAGGAGACCCAGTACTTC. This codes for CASRTGEEETQYF.

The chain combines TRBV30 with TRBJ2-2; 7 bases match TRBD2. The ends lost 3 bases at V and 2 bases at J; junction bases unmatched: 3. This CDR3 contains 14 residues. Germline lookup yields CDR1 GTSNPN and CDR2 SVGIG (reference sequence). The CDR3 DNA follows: TGTGCCTGGAGAGGGAGGGGAAACACCGGGGAGCTGTTTTTT. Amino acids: CAWRGRGNTGELFF.

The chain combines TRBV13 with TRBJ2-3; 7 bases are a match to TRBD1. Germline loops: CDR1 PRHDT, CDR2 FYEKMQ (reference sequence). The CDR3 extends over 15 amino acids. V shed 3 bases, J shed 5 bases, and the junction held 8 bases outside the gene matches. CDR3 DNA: TGTGCCAGCAGCTTCGCAGGGGGAAGGGTAGATACGCAGTATTTT. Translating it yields CASSFAGGRVDTQYF.

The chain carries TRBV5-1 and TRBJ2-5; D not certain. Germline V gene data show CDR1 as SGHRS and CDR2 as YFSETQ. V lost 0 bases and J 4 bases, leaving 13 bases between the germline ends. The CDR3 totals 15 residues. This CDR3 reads CASSLALGMGETQYF. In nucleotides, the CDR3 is TGCGCCAGCAGCTTGGCCCTTGGGATGGGAGAGACCCAGTACTTC.

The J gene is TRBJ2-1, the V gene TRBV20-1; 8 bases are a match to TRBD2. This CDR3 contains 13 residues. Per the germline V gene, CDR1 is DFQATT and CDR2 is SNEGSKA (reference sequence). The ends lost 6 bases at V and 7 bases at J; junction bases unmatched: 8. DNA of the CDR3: TGCAGTGCGGCTAGCGGGTACGGGAATGAGCAGTTCTTC. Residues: CSAASGYGNEQFF.

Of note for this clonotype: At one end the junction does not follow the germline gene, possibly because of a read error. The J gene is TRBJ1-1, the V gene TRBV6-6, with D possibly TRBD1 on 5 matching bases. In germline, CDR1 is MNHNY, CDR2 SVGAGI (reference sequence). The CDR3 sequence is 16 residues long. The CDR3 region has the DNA TGTGCCTGCAGACCCTACGGGAGGGGAGCTACACTGAAGGGTTTCTTT. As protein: CACRPYGRGATLKGFF.

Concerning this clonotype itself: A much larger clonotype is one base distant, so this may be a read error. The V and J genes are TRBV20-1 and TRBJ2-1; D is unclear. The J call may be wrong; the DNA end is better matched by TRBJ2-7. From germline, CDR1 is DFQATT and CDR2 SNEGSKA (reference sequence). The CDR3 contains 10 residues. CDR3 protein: CSATWNEQYF. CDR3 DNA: TGCAGTGCTACCTGGAATGAGCAGTACTTC.

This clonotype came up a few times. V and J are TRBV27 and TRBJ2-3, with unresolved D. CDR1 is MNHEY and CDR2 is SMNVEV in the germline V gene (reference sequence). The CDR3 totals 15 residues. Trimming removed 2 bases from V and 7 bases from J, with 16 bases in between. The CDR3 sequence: CASSLTGKVSNTQYF. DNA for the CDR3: TGTGCCAGCAGTTTAACCGGCAAGGTTTCGAATACGCAGTATTTT.

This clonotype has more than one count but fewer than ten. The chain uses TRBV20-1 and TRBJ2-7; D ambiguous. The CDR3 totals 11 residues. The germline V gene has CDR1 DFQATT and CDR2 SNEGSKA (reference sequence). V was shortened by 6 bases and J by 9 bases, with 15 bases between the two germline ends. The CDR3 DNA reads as TGCAGTGCCTCGGGTGGGCACCTGCAGTACTTC. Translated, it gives CSASGGHLQYF.

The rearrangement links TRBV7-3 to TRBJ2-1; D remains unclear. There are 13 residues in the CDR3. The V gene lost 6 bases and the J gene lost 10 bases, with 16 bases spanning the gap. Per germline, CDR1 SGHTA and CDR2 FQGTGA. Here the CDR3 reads CASSLESPEEQFF. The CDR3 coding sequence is TGTGCCAGCAGTCTGGAGTCCCCGGAGGAGCAGTTCTTC.

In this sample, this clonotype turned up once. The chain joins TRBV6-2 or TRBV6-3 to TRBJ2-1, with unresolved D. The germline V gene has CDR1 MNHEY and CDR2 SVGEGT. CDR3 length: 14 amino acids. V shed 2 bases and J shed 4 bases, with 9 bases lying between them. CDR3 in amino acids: CASSYPTEYNEQFF. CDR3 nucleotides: TGTGCCAGCAGTTACCCCACAGAGTACAATGAGCAGTTCTTC.

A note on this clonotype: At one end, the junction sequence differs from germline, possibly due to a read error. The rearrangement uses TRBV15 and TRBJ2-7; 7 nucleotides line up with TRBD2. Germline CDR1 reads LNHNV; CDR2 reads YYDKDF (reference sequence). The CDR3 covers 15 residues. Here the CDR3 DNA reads TGTGCCGCCAGCAGAGTCGGCGGGAGCTCCTACGAGCAGTACTTC. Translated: CAASRVGGSSYEQYF.

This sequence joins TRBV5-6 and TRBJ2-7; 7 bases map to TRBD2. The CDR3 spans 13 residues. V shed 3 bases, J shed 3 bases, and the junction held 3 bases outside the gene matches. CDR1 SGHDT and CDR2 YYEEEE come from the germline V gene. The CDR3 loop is CASSWRTSYEQYF. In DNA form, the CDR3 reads TGTGCCAGCAGCTGGCGGACTAGCTACGAGCAGTACTTC.

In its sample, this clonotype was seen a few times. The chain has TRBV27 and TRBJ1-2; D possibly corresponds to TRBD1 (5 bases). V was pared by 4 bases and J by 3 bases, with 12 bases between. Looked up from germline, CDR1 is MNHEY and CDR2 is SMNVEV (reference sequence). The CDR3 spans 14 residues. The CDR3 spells CASSYDGGHYGYTF. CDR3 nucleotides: TGTGCCAGCAGTTATGACGGGGGTCACTATGGCTACACCTTC.